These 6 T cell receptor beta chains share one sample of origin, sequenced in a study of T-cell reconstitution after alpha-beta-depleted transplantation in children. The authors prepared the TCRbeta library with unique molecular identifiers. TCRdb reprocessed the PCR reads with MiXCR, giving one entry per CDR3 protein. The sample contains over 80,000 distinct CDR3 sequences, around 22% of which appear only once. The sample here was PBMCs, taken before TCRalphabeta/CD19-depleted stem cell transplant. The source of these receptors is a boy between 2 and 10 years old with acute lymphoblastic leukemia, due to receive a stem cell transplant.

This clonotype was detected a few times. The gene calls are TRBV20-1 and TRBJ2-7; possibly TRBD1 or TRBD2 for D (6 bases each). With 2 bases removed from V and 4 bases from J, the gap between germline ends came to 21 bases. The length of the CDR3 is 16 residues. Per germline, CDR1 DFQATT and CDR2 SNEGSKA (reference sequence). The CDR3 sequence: CSARSPEWGAHYEQYF. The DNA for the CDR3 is TGCAGTGCTAGATCCCCTGAATGGGGGGCGCATTACGAGCAGTACTTC.

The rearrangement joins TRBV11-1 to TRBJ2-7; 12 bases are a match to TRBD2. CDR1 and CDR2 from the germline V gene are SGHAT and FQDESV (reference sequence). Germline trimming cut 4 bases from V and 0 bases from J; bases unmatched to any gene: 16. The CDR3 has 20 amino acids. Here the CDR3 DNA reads TGTGCCAGCAGCTCGCACAGGGACCGCAGGGGACTAGCGGGCTCCTACGAGCAGTACTTC. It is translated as CASSSHRDRRGLAGSYEQYF.

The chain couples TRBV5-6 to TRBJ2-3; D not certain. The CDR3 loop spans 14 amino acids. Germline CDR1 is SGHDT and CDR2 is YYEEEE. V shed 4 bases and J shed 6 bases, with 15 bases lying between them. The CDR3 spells CASSHSRVGDTQYF. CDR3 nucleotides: TGTGCCAGCAGCCACTCTCGAGTTGGGGATACGCAGTATTTT. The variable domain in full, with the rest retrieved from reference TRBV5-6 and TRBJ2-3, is DAGVTQSPTHLIKTRGQQVTLRCSPKSGHDTVSWYQQALGQGPQFIFQYYEEEERQRGNFPDRFSGHQFPNYSSELNVNALLLGDSALYLCASSHSRVGDTQYFGPGTRLTVL.

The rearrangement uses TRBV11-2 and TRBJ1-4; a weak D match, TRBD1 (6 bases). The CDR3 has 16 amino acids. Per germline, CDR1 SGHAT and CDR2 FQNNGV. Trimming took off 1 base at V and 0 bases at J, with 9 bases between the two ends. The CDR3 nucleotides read TGTGCCAGCAGCTTAGTGGGGGCAGCAACTAATGAAAAACTGTTTTTT. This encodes CASSLVGAATNEKLFF.

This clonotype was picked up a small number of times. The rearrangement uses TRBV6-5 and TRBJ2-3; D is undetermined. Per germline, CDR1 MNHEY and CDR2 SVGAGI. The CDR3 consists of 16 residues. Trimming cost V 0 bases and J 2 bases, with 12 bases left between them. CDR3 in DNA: TGTGCCAGCAGTTACTCGAGTCGGCAGTCCACAGATACGCAGTATTTT. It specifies CASSYSSRQSTDTQYF.

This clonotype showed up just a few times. The CDR3 loop reads CASSLLADTDTQYF. CDR3 coding DNA: TGCGCCAGCAGCTTGTTAGCCGACACAGATACGCAGTATTTT. This chain links TRBV5-1 with TRBJ2-3; D remains ambiguous. V was clipped by 1 base and J by 2 bases, with 8 bases between them. This CDR3 region has 14 residues. Germline assignment: CDR1 SGHRS and CDR2 YFSETQ.